The rows below give T cell receptor beta chains drawn from one sample of a study of cytomegalovirus exposure and HLA in healthy donors. Measured with immunoSEQ multiplex PCR; TCRdb has only the in-frame clones, and not every one. Of 55,000 to 80,000 clones in the sample, over 90% are singletons; the top ten hold roughly 6.6%. Sample: PBMCs. These receptors were collected from a woman aged 18-29 years in good health and CMV-seropositive. The CDR3 runs from the conserved cysteine through the conserved F or W. Fields, in order: CDR3 length, V gene, D gene, J gene, clone size, CDR3 DNA, CDR3 protein. The D gene is left open where the match is weak. Size is stated for part of the rows, as once, few or many counts, or as a class when the clone is expanded.

17	TRBV9	.	TRBJ2-2	.	TGTGCCAGCAGCGTAGGTACAACGGGGGATTACACCGGGGAGCTGTTTTTT	CASSVGTTGDYTGELFF
12	TRBV28	.	TRBJ1-2	.	TGTGCCAGCAGACAGGGCGACTATGGCTACACCTTC	CASRQGDYGYTF
12	TRBV28	.	TRBJ1-2	.	TGTGCCAGCAGTTCGGACAGCTATGGCTACACCTTC	CASSSDSYGYTF
15	TRBV28	TRBD1	TRBJ1-2	.	TGTGCCAGCCGAATAGACTTCGACAGGGACTATGGCTACACCTTC	CASRIDFDRDYGYTF
18	TRBV5-5	TRBD2	TRBJ2-1	.	TGTGCCAGCAGCTTGGGCGCCAGGGGGCTAGCGGGAGGAGTTGAGCAGTTCTTC	CASSLGARGLAGGVEQFF
17	TRBV5-1	TRBD2	TRBJ2-5	.	TGCGCCAGCAGCTTAGGTCGGGAGGCCGTGGGCCAAGAGACCCAGTACTTC	CASSLGREAVGQETQYF
15	TRBV6-5	.	TRBJ1-5	once	TGTGCCAGCAGGAAGAGGGATCCTAGCAATCAGCCCCAGCATTTT	CASRKRDPSNQPQHF
14	TRBV19	.	TRBJ1-2	.	TGTGCCAGTAGCCCTACGGGAGGGTTCTATGGCTACACCTTC	CASSPTGGFYGYTF
15	TRBV19	TRBD2	TRBJ2-1	.	TGTGCCAGTAGTACCACTAGCGGGGGCAACAATGAGCAGTTCTTC	CASSTTSGGNNEQFF
15	TRBV4-2	.	TRBJ1-1	.	TGTGCCAGCAGCCAGGACCTCTCAGGGTCGACTGAAGCTTTCTTT	CASSQDLSGSTEAFF
17	TRBV5-4	TRBD2	TRBJ2-1	.	TGTGCCAGCAGCTTGGGGGGTGGTGCGGGAGGGCTGAATGAGCAGTTCTTC	CASSLGGGAGGLNEQFF
18	TRBV27	TRBD2	TRBJ2-3	.	TGTGCCAGCAGTTTCTACTACCGAGCGGGGGGGCCAGTAGATACGCAGTATTTT	CASSFYYRAGGPVDTQYF
16	TRBV19	.	TRBJ2-3	.	TGTGCCAGTAGTATAGACAGGGGAGATTACACAGATACGCAGTATTTT	CASSIDRGDYTDTQYF
12	TRBV19	.	TRBJ2-6	.	TGTGCCAGTTGGACAGGGGCCAACGTCCTGACTTTC	CASWTGANVLTF
14	TRBV7-2	.	TRBJ2-7	.	TGTGCCAGCAGCTTCACCCTAGCTTCCTACGAGCAGTACTTC	CASSFTLASYEQYF
16	TRBV5-1	TRBD1	TRBJ2-7	.	TGCGCCAGCAGCTTGGCCTCGGACAGGAAACACTACGAGCAGTACTTC	CASSLASDRKHYEQYF
13	TRBV7-9	.	TRBJ2-1	.	TGTGCCAGCAGCTTTCGGGTCGACAATGAGCAGTTCTTC	CASSFRVDNEQFF
14	TRBV9	.	TRBJ1-1	.	TGTGCCAGCAGCCCGAAGCAAAGGACCACAGGAGCTTTCTTT	CASSPKQRTTGAFF
15	TRBV28	TRBD2	TRBJ2-4	.	TGTGCCAGCAGTCAACTAGCGGGGGGGAAAAACATTCAGTACTTC	CASSQLAGGKNIQYF
13	TRBV28	TRBD1	TRBJ2-7	.	TGTGCCAGCAGTTCACAGGGGGACTACGAGCAGTACTTC	CASSSQGDYEQYF
17	TRBV7-8	.	TRBJ1-1	.	TGTGCCAGCAGCTTAGAGGTTGGAGTTTATGGGAGAACTGAAGCTTTCTTT	CASSLEVGVYGRTEAFF
15	TRBV5-4	TRBD2	TRBJ2-3	.	TGTGCCAGCAGCTTGGTAGCGGGGGGGCCAGATACGCAGTATTTT	CASSLVAGGPDTQYF
14	TRBV28	.	TRBJ1-3	.	TGTGCCAGCAGTTTATCCCTCTCTGGAAACACCATATATTTT	CASSLSLSGNTIYF
17	TRBV4-3	.	TRBJ1-2	.	TGCGCCAGCAGCCAAGTGACGCCCGGGAACGGGCCATATGGCTACACCTTC	CASSQVTPGNGPYGYTF
15	TRBV7-8	.	TRBJ1-5	.	TGTGCCAGCAGCCGAGATCCGCACGGCAATCAGCCCCAGCATTTT	CASSRDPHGNQPQHF
16	TRBV27	.	TRBJ2-6	.	TGTGCCAGCAGTTCCCTTGGAGTCTCTGGGGCCAACGTCCTGACTTTC	CASSSLGVSGANVLTF
15	TRBV6-6	TRBD1	TRBJ1-2	.	TGTGCCAGCAGCAGAACCCCGGGACAGGGTTATGGCTACACCTTC	CASSRTPGQGYGYTF
15	TRBV11-2	TRBD2	TRBJ2-7	.	TGTGCCAGCAGCACGGTAGCGGGAGGGTCCTACGAGCAGTACTTC	CASSTVAGGSYEQYF
13	TRBV4-1	.	TRBJ2-5	.	TGCGCCAGCAGCCAAGCCCCCGGAGAGACCCAGTACTTC	CASSQAPGETQYF
13	TRBV10-3	.	TRBJ2-1	once	TGTGCCATCACCGAGGTCCCCTACAATGAGCAGTTCTTC	CAITEVPYNEQFF
18	TRBV21-1	.	TRBJ1-5	.	TGTGCCAGCAGCAAAGGGGATAGAGGAGGGAAATCGAATCAGCCCCAGCATTTT	CASSKGDRGGKSNQPQHF
19	TRBV5-1	TRBD1	TRBJ2-1	.	TGCGCCAGCACCAATTGGGATAGCTTCGGGACAGGGCCCTACAATGAGCAGTTCTTC	CASTNWDSFGTGPYNEQFF
15	TRBV4-3	TRBD1	TRBJ1-2	.	TGCGCCAGCAGCCAAGAAGACAGGGGGCTTGGTGGCTACACCTTC	CASSQEDRGLGGYTF
14	TRBV29-1	.	TRBJ2-7	.	TGCAGCGCACTACAGGGCTCCATCGGTTACGAGCAGTACTTC	CSALQGSIGYEQYF
10	TRBV21-1	.	TRBJ2-3	.	TGTGCCAGCAGGATGCGGACGCAGTATTTT	CASRMRTQYF
19	TRBV5-4	.	TRBJ2-7	once	TGTGCCAGCAGCTTGGCAGACAGGTACCAGGCACCACCTATCTACGAGCAGTACTTC	CASSLADRYQAPPIYEQYF
14	TRBV11-2	TRBD1	TRBJ1-1	.	TGTGCCAGCAGCTTAGCGTCGACAGGGGGTGAAGCTTTCTTT	CASSLASTGGEAFF
14	TRBV7-8	TRBD1	TRBJ2-7	.	TGTGCCAGCAGCCAGACTCCGGGACAGGGCGAGCAGTACTTC	CASSQTPGQGEQYF
14	TRBV29-1	.	TRBJ1-1	.	TGCAGCGCTGGTTGGGCGGGGGCTGCCACTGAAGCTTTCTTT	CSAGWAGAATEAFF
18	TRBV7-2	TRBD2	TRBJ2-1	.	TGTGCCAGCAGCTTAGTTTGGCCTAGCGGGAGCGACTACAATGAGCAGTTCTTC	CASSLVWPSGSDYNEQFF
17	TRBV4-1	.	TRBJ2-1	.	TGCGCCAGCAGCCAACTAATAGGACTAAATTCCTACAATGAGCAGTTCTTC	CASSQLIGLNSYNEQFF
14	TRBV7-3	.	TRBJ2-3	.	TGTGCCAGCAGTAAGGACTCGCTCACAGATACGCAGTATTTT	CASSKDSLTDTQYF
15	TRBV5-1	TRBD1	TRBJ1-4	few	TGCGCCAGCAGCCAAGGGACAGCAACTAATGAAAAACTGTTTTTT	CASSQGTATNEKLFF
16	TRBV9	TRBD2	TRBJ2-3	.	TGTGCCAGCAGCAAGATAGCGGGGGGGCCAGTAGATACGCAGTATTTT	CASSKIAGGPVDTQYF
14	TRBV7-9	.	TRBJ1-2	.	TGTGCCAGCAGCCCCCTTCGAGGCAACTATGGCTACACCTTC	CASSPLRGNYGYTF
16	TRBV14	TRBD1	TRBJ1-6	.	TGTGCCAGCAGCCAGGGACAGCACCTTTATAATTCACCCCTCCACTTT	CASSQGQHLYNSPLHF
14	TRBV18	.	TRBJ2-5	.	TGTGCCAGCTCACCATCCCAGGGGAGCGAGACCCAGTACTTC	CASSPSQGSETQYF
14	TRBV5-1	TRBD1	TRBJ2-7	.	TGCGCCAGCAGCTTGGTGGGACAGGGATACGAGCAGTACTTC	CASSLVGQGYEQYF
15	TRBV14	.	TRBJ2-2	.	TGTGCCAGCAGCACCAGACAGGCCTCTACCGGGGAGCTGTTTTTT	CASSTRQASTGELFF